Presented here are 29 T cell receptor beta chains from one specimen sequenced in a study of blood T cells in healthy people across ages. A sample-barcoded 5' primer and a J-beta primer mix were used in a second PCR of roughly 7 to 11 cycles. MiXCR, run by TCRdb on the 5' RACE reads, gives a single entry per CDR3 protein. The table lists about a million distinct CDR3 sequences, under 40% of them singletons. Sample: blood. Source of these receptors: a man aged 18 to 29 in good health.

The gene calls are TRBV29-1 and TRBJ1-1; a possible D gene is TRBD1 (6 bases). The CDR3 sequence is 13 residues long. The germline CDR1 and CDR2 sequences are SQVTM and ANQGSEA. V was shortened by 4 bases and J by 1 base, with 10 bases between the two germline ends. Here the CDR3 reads CSVVGDKNTEAFF. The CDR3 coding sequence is TGCAGCGTTGTAGGGGACAAGAACACTGAAGCTTTCTTT.

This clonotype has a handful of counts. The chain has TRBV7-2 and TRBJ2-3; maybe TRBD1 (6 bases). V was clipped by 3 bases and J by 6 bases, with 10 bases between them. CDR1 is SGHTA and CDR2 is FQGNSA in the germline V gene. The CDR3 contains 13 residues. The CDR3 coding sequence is TGTGCCAGCAGCTTCGCAGGGGAGGATACGCAGTATTTT. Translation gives CASSFAGEDTQYF.

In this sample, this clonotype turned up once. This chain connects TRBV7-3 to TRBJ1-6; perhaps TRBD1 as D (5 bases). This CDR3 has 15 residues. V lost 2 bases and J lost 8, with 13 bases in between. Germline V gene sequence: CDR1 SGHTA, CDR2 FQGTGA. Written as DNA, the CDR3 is TGTGCCAGCAGCTTACCCTTTGGCAGGGATTCACCCCTCCACTTT. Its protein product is CASSLPFGRDSPLHF.

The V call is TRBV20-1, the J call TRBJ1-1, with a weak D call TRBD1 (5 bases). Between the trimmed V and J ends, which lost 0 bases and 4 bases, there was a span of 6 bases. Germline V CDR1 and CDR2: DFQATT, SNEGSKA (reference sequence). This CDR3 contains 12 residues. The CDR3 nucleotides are TGCAGTGCTAGAGATGGGGCCACTGAAGCTTTCTTT. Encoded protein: CSARDGATEAFF.

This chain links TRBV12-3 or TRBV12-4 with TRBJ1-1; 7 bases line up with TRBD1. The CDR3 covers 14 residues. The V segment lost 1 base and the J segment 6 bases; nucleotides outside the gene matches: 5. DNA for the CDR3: TGTGCCAGCAGTTTAGGGACAGGCGGAGCTGAAGCTTTCTTT. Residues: CASSLGTGGAEAFF.

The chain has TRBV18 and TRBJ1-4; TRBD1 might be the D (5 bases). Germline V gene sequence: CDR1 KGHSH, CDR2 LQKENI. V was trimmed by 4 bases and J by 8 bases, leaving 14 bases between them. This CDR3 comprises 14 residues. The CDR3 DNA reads TGTGCCAGCTCACTCCTCCGGGGGGAAGAAAAACTGTTTTTT. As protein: CASSLLRGEEKLFF.

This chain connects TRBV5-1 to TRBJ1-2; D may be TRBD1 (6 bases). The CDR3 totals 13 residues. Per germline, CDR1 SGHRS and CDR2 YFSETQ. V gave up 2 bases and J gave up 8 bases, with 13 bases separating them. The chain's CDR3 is CASSLDRIGGYTF. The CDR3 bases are TGCGCCAGCAGCTTAGACAGGATTGGCGGCTACACCTTC.

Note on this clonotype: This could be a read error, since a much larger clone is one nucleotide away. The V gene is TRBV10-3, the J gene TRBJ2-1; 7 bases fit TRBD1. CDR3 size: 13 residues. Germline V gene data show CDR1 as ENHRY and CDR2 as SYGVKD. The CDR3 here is CTIRGNSYNEQFF. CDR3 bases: TGTACCATCAGGGGGAACTCCTACAATGAGCAGTTCTTC.

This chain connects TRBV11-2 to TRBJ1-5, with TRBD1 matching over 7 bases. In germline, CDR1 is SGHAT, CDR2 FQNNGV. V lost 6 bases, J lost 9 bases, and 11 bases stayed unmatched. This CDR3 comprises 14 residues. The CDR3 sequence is CASSQTGDRTPQHF. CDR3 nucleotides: TGTGCCAGCAGTCAAACAGGGGACCGCACGCCCCAGCATTTT.

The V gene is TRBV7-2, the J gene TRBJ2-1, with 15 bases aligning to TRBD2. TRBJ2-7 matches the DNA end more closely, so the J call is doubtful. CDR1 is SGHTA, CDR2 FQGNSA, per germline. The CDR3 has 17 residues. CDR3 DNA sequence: TGTGCCAGCAGCCGGACTAGCGGGGGGGGTACTTACAATGAGCAGTACTTC. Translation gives CASSRTSGGGTYNEQYF.

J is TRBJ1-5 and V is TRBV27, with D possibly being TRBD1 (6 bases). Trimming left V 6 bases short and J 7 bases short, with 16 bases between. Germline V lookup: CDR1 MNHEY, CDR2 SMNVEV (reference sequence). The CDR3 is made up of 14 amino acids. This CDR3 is CASRLNRVLQPQHF. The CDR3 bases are TGTGCCAGCAGGTTAAACAGGGTATTGCAGCCCCAGCATTTT.

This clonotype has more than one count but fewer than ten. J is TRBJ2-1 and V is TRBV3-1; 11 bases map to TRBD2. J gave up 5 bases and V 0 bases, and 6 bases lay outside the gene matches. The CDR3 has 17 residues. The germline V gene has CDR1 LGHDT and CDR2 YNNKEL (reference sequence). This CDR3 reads CASSQDVAGGEDNEQFF. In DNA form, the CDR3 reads TGTGCCAGCAGCCAAGATGTAGCGGGGGGGGAGGACAATGAGCAGTTCTTC.

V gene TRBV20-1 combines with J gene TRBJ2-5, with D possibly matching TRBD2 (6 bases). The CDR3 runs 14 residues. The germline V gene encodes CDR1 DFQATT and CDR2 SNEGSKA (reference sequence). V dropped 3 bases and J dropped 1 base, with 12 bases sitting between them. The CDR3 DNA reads TGCAGTGCTAGCCCAGAGACTAGCCAAGAGACCCAGTACTTC. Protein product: CSASPETSQETQYF.

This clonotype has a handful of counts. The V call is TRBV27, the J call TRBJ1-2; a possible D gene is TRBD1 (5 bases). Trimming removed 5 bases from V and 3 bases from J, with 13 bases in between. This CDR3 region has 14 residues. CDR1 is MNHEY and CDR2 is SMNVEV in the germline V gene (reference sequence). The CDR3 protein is CASSPRGGDYGYTF. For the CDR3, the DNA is TGTGCCAGCAGTCCCCGGGGAGGGGACTATGGCTACACCTTC.

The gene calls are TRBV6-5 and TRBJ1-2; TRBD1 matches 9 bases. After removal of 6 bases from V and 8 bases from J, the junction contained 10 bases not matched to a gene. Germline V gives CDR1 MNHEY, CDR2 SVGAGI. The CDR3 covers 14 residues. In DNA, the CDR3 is TGTGCCAGCAGACCACCGGGACAGGGTGGCGGCTACACCTTC. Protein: CASRPPGQGGGYTF.

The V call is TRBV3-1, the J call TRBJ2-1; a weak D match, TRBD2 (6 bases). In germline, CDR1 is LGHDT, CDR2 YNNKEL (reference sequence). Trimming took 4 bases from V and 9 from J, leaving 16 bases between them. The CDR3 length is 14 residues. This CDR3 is CASSRSRLEVEQFF. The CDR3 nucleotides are TGTGCCAGCAGCCGCTCTAGACTAGAGGTTGAGCAGTTCTTC.

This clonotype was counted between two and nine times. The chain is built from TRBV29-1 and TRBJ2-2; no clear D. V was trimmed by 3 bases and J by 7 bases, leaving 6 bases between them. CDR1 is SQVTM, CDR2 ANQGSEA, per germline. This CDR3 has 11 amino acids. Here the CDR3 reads CSVEGNGELFF. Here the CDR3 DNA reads TGCAGCGTTGAGGGGAACGGGGAGCTGTTTTTT.

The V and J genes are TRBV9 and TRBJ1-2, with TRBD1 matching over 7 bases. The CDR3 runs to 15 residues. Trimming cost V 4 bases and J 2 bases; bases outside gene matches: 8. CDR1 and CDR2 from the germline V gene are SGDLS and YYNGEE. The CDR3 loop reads CASSPNRGLNYGYTF. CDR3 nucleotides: TGTGCCAGCAGCCCAAACAGGGGACTCAACTATGGCTACACCTTC.

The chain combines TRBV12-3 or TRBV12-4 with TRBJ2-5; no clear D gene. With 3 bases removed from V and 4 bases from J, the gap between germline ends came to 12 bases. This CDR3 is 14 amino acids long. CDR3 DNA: TGTGCCAGCAGTTTTACCCCGGCCCCAGAGACCCAGTACTTC. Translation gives CASSFTPAPETQYF.

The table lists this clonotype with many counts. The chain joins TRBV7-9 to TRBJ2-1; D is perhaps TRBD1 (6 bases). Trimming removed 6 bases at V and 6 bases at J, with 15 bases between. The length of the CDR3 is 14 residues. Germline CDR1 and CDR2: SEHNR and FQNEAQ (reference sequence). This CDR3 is CASRSTGITNEQFF. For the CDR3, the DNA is TGTGCCAGCAGGTCGACAGGAATTACCAATGAGCAGTTCTTC.

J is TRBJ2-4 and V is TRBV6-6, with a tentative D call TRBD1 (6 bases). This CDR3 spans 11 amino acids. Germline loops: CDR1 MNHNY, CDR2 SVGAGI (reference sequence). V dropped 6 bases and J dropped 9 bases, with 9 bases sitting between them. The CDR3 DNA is TGTGCCAGCAGAGGACAGTGCATTCAGTACTTC. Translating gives CASRGQCIQYF.

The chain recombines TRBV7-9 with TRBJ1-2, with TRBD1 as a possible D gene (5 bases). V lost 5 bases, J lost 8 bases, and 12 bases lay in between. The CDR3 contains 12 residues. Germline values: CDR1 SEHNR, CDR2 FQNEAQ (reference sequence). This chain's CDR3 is CASSLGEGGYTF. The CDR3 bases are TGTGCCAGCAGCCTCGGGGAGGGGGGCTACACCTTC.

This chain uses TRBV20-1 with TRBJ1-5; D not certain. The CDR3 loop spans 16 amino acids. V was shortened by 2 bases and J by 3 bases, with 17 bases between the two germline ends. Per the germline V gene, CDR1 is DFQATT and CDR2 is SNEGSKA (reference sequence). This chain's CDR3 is CSARRLTYRVNQPQHF. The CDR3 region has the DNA TGCAGTGCTAGAAGACTTACATATAGAGTCAATCAGCCCCAGCATTTT.

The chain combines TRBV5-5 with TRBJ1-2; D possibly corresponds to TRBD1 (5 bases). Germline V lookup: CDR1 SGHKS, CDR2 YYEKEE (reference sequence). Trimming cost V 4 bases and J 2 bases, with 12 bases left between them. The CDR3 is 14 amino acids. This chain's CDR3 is CASSQEQANYGYTF. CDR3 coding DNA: TGTGCCAGCAGCCAGGAACAGGCGAACTATGGCTACACCTTC.

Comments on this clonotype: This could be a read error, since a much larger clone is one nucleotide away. In DNA form, the CDR3 reads TGCAGCGTTGAAGGCAAATCAGGGGTGCACAATGAGCAGTTCTTC. Its protein product is CSVEGKSGVHNEQFF. The chain has TRBV29-1 and TRBJ2-1; D perhaps matches TRBD1 (6 bases). CDR3 length: 15 amino acids. Trimming stripped 1 base from V and 5 bases from J, with 15 bases between. The V gene's germline CDR1 is SQVTM and CDR2 ANQGSEA.

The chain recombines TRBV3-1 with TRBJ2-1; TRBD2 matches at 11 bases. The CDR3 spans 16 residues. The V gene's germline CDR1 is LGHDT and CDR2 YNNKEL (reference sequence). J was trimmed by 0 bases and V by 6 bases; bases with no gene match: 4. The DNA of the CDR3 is TGTGCCAGCAGTCGACTAGCGGGAAGCTCCTACAATGAGCAGTTCTTC. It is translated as CASSRLAGSSYNEQFF.

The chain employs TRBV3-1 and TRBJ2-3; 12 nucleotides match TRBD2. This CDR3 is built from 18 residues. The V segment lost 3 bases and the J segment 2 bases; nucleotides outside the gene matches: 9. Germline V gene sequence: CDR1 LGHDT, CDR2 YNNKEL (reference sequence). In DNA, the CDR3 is TGTGCCAGCAGCCAGGGCACCACTAGCGGGGGGTCCACAGATACGCAGTATTTT. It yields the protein CASSQGTTSGGSTDTQYF.

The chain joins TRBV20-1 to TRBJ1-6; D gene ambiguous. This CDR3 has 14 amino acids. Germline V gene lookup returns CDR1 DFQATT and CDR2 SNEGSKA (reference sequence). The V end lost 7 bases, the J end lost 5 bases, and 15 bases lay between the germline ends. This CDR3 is CSVIKPGDNSPLHF. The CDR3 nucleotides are TGCAGTGTTATAAAGCCCGGGGATAATTCACCCCTCCACTTT.

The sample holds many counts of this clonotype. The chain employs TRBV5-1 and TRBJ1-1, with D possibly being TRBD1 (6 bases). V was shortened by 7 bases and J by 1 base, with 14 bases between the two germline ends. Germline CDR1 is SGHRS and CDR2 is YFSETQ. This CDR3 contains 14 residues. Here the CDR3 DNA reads TGCGCCAGCCGATTATGGACAGAGAACACTGAAGCTTTCTTT. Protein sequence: CASRLWTENTEAFF.